These T cell receptor beta chains were read from a single sample in a study of blood T cell repertoires in COVID-19. The protocol was immunoSEQ multiplex PCR, while the TCRdb copy is restricted to in-frame clones and leaves out a portion. Here the sample spans 250,000 to 350,000 clones, about four fifths being singletons. Material: peripheral blood. The receptor set was obtained from a human donor with COVID-19, enrolled during active disease. The donor label of this sample is uncertain. The CDR3 runs from the conserved cysteine through the conserved F or W. D genes are given only for firm matches. For some rows the clone size is stated as once, few or many, or as a class when expanded; others skip it.

>.|TRBJ2-1|TRBV21-1|.
TGTGCCAGCAGCATCCCGGGAAGGGATGAGCAGTTCTTC
CASSIPGRDEQFF
>TRBD2|TRBJ2-7|TRBV27|.
TGTGCCAGCAGTTCACCCGGGACTAGCGGGAGCTACGAGCAGTACTTC
CASSSPGTSGSYEQYF
>.|TRBJ1-2|TRBV2|.
TGTGCCAGCAGGACGGACATCCTCACCCGTGGCTACACCTTC
CASRTDILTRGYTF
>TRBD2|TRBJ2-7|TRBV28|.
TGTGCCAGCAGTTTTGTTCTTAACAGAGCGGGAGTCGACTACGAGCAGTACTTC
CASSFVLNRAGVDYEQYF
>TRBD1|TRBJ2-5|TRBV5-1|.
TGCGCCAGCAGCCCGGGACAGGCCAAGGAGACCCAGTACTTC
CASSPGQAKETQYF
>TRBD1|TRBJ1-1|TRBV11-2|few
TGTGCCAGCACCCCAGGGGGAGTCCCAAGAGCTGGAGCTTTCTTT
CASTPGGVPRAGAFF
>TRBD1|TRBJ1-5|TRBV27|.
TGTGCCAGCAGTTCCACCCTGGGACAGGGCAGACGTCAGCCCCAGCATTTT
CASSSTLGQGRRQPQHF
>.|TRBJ1-5|TRBV3-1/TRBV3-2|once
TGTGCCAGCAGCCAAGAATTTGGCGGCTCCAATCAGCCCCAGCATTTT
CASSQEFGGSNQPQHF
>.|TRBJ1-5|TRBV19|.
TGTGCCAGTACGGCAGGGGTAAACAATCAGCCCCAGCATTTT
CASTAGVNNQPQHF
>TRBD2|TRBJ2-1|TRBV7-3|.
TGTGCCAGCAGCATCACTGCTAGCGGGAGCAGCAGTGGGCAGTTCTTC
CASSITASGSSSGQFF
>.|TRBJ1-1|TRBV6-1|.
TGTGCCAGCAGTGAAAGGGGTTTGGCGACCCTGAACACTGAAGCTTTCTTT
CASSERGLATLNTEAFF
>TRBD2|TRBJ2-7|TRBV3-1/TRBV3-2|once
TGTGCCAGCAGCCAAGAACTTAGCGGGAGCTACGAGCAGTACTTC
CASSQELSGSYEQYF
>.|TRBJ1-2|TRBV20-1|few
TGCAGTGCTAGTATCTCCCAGGGGAGGGATGGCTACACCTTC
CSASISQGRDGYTF
>TRBD2|TRBJ2-4|TRBV3-1/TRBV3-2|.
TGTGCCAGCAGCCAAGGAAGTAGCGGGAGGGGGCTTCAGTACTTC
CASSQGSSGRGLQYF
>.|TRBJ1-4|TRBV9|.
TGTGCCAGCAGCGTCACCGGGGGGACTAATGAAAAACTGTTTTTT
CASSVTGGTNEKLFF
>TRBD2|TRBJ2-5|TRBV10-3|.
TGTGCCACCTCTAATGCGGGAGGGCCAGGGCAAGAGACCCAGTACTTC
CATSNAGGPGQETQYF
>.|TRBJ1-6|TRBV29-1|.
TGCAGCGCTCAAACACAGGGATCACCCCTCCACTTT
CSAQTQGSPLHF
>TRBD1|TRBJ2-1|TRBV6-5|.
TGTGCCAGCACTCTGTCCCAGGGGGCCTACAATGAGCAGTTCTTC
CASTLSQGAYNEQFF
>.|TRBJ1-2|TRBV5-4|.
TGTGCCAGCACCGACCACTCGGGCTATGGCTACACCTTC
CASTDHSGYGYTF
>TRBD1|TRBJ1-2|TRBV19|.
TGTGCCAGTAGCCTACAGGGGAACTATGGCTACACCTTC
CASSLQGNYGYTF
>.|TRBJ2-1|TRBV3-1/TRBV3-2|.
TGTGCCAGCAGCCAAGTGGCGGGGGCTGTCTACAATGAGCAGTTCTTC
CASSQVAGAVYNEQFF
>TRBD2|TRBJ2-5|TRBV6-5|few
TGTGCCAGCAGACAACTAGCGGGACGTGAGACCCAGTACTTC
CASRQLAGRETQYF
>.|TRBJ2-7|TRBV30|.
TGTGCCTGGAATATGAGACAGTCCTCCTACGAGCAGTACTTC
CAWNMRQSSYEQYF
>TRBD2|TRBJ2-5|TRBV7-8|.
TGTGCCAGCAGCCTCGGGGCGGGGGGTTACCAAGAGACCCAGTACTTC
CASSLGAGGYQETQYF
>TRBD1|TRBJ1-1|TRBV11-2|.
TGTGCCAGCAGCCCCTCCCCGGCACAGGGGACTGAAGCTTTCTTT
CASSPSPAQGTEAFF
>TRBD1|TRBJ1-2|TRBV28|once
TGTGCCAGCAGTTCAAGGGACAGGGGTCTTGGCTACACCTTC
CASSSRDRGLGYTF
>TRBD2|TRBJ2-7|TRBV11-2|.
TGTGCCAGCAGCTCAAAAGGGGTAGCGGGAGCGTTATACGAGCAGTACTTC
CASSSKGVAGALYEQYF
>TRBD1|TRBJ1-1|TRBV6-2/TRBV6-3|many
TGTGCCAGCAGCCCTTCAACAGGGGGCAAAACTGAAGCTTTCTTT
CASSPSTGGKTEAFF
>.|TRBJ1-5|TRBV18|once
TGTGCCAGCTCACCACAGGGGAATCAGCCCCAGCATTTT
CASSPQGNQPQHF
>.|TRBJ2-1|TRBV28|.
TGTGCCAGCAGTTTGGCGGCGGGGCCCTACAATGAGCAGTTCTTC
CASSLAAGPYNEQFF
>TRBD1|TRBJ2-7|TRBV18|.
TGTGCCAGCGGGGGGACAGGGGGTAGCTACGAGCAGTACTTC
CASGGTGGSYEQYF
>TRBD2|TRBJ2-7|TRBV10-3|once
TGTGCCATCAGTAACCCTAGCGGAAGACCTACGGGGGAGCAGTACTTC
CAISNPSGRPTGEQYF
>.|TRBJ2-2|TRBV6-6|.
TGTGCCAGCAGTTTCAGCAGGGGGAACACCGGGGAGCTGTTTTTT
CASSFSRGNTGELFF